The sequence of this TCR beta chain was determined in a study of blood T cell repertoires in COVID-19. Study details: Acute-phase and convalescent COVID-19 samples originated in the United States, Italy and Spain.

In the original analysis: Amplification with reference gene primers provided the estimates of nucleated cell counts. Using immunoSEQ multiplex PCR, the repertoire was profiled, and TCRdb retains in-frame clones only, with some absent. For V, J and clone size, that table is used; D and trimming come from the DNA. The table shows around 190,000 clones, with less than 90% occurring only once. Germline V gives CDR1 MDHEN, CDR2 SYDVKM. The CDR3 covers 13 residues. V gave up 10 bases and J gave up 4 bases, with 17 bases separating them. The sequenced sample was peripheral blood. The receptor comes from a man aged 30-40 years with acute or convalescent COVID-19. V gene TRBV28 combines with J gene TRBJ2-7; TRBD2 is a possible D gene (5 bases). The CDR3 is CATLLGNKYEQYF. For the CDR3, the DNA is TGTGCCACCCTACTAGGAAACAAGTACGAGCAGTACTTC.